This T cell receptor (beta chain) is drawn from a study of Graves' ophthalmopathy and Graves' hyperthyroidism. In its sample, this clonotype was seen many times. Amplification from RNA transcripts yielded the TCR beta CDR3 regions. The workflow started with a first-round RT-PCR run with HTBI primers and then moved on to a second-round multiplex PCR. TCRdb used MiXCR to reprocess the multiplex PCR reads, holding one entry per CDR3 protein. The table includes around 400,000 distinct CDR3 sequences, around 19% detected once. In germline, CDR1 is MNHEY, CDR2 SVGEGT. Trimming pared 4 bases from V and 2 bases from J, leaving 9 bases between. There are 14 residues in the CDR3.

The sequenced sample consisted of peripheral blood. The TCR comes from a woman between 18 and 29 years old with Graves' ophthalmopathy. This chain joins TRBV6-2 or TRBV6-3 and TRBJ1-5; TRBD1 is a possible D gene (6 bases). CDR3 DNA: TGTGCCAGCAGTTCCCCAGGGGGCAATCAGCCCCAGCATTTT. As protein: CASSSPGGNQPQHF.